These T cell receptor beta chains were read from a single sample in a study of T-cell reconstitution after alpha-beta-depleted transplantation in children. MiXCR was run by TCRdb on the PCR reads, yielding one entry per CDR3 protein. The sample records 350,000 to 400,000 distinct CDR3 sequences, roughly 20% being singletons. Sample: PBMCs from the stem cell graft donor, taken from the stem cell graft. These receptors all stem from a human donor who donated a stem cell graft to a child with acute myeloid leukemia. CDR3s include the opening cysteine and the closing phenylalanine or tryptophan. D genes are given only for firm matches. Where a row states a size, it is once, few, many or the class of an expanded clone; other rows omit it.

clone_size: .
v_call: TRBV5-1
j_call: TRBJ2-2
d_call: .
cdr3_nt: TGCGCCAGCAGCTTGTTTCTGTCGGGCGGGGAGCTGTTTTTT
cdr3_aa: CASSLFLSGGELFF

clone_size: .
v_call: TRBV9
j_call: TRBJ2-7
d_call: TRBD2
cdr3_nt: TGTGCCAGCAGCGCCGGACTAGCCCGAGCCTACGAGCAGTACTTC
cdr3_aa: CASSAGLARAYEQYF

clone_size: .
v_call: TRBV20-1
j_call: TRBJ2-7
d_call: .
cdr3_nt: TGCAGTGCTAGACCGGTTACAGAGATCCTGGATACCTACTTC
cdr3_aa: CSARPVTEILDTYF

clone_size: many
v_call: TRBV29-1
j_call: TRBJ2-1
d_call: .
cdr3_nt: TGCAGCGCCCGTAGACGGGAAAACAATGAGCAGTTCTTC
cdr3_aa: CSARRRENNEQFF

clone_size: .
v_call: TRBV20-1
j_call: TRBJ2-3
d_call: .
cdr3_nt: TGCAGTGCCCGGACGTTGGCAGATACGCAGTATTTT
cdr3_aa: CSARTLADTQYF

clone_size: .
v_call: TRBV2
j_call: TRBJ2-1
d_call: .
cdr3_nt: TGTGCCAGCACCACCCCTTCGGCAACTAGATTGTCCTCCTACAATGAGCAGTTCTTC
cdr3_aa: CASTTPSATRLSSYNEQFF

clone_size: few
v_call: TRBV12-3/TRBV12-4
j_call: TRBJ2-1
d_call: .
cdr3_nt: TGTGCCAGCAACCGAGGGGACTTTGCCTACAATGAGCAGTTCTTC
cdr3_aa: CASNRGDFAYNEQFF

clone_size: many
v_call: TRBV12-3/TRBV12-4
j_call: TRBJ2-7
d_call: TRBD2
cdr3_nt: TGTGCCAGCAGCCTTCAGCTAGCGGGTGGCTACGAGCAGTACTTC
cdr3_aa: CASSLQLAGGYEQYF

clone_size: few
v_call: TRBV6-1
j_call: TRBJ2-2
d_call: .
cdr3_nt: TGTGCCAGCAGGTCAGGGGCGGTCGGGGAGCTGTTTTTT
cdr3_aa: CASRSGAVGELFF

clone_size: few
v_call: TRBV20-1
j_call: TRBJ2-1
d_call: TRBD2
cdr3_nt: TGCTGTGCTAGAGTTCTAGCGGGAGGGGTGTACAATGAGCAGTTCTTC
cdr3_aa: CCARVLAGGVYNEQFF

clone_size: .
v_call: TRBV28
j_call: TRBJ2-3
d_call: TRBD2
cdr3_nt: TGTGCCAGCAGTTTATGGGGACTAGCGGGGACAGATACGCAGTATTTT
cdr3_aa: CASSLWGLAGTDTQYF

clone_size: .
v_call: TRBV20-1
j_call: TRBJ1-4
d_call: .
cdr3_nt: TGCAGTGCCCAGGCCCCCGACGACTATGAAAAACTGTTTTTT
cdr3_aa: CSAQAPDDYEKLFF

clone_size: .
v_call: TRBV5-1
j_call: TRBJ1-2
d_call: TRBD1
cdr3_nt: TGCGCCAGCAGCCCCGAAACGGGACAGGGTCGGTATGGCTACACCTTC
cdr3_aa: CASSPETGQGRYGYTF

clone_size: .
v_call: TRBV29-1
j_call: TRBJ2-7
d_call: TRBD1
cdr3_nt: TGCAGCGTTCCCTCGGACAGGCACGGCGGCGAGCAGTACTTC
cdr3_aa: CSVPSDRHGGEQYF

clone_size: few
v_call: TRBV25-1
j_call: TRBJ1-1
d_call: .
cdr3_nt: TGTGCCAGCAGTGACGTGCTGGGGACCGCTGAAGCTTTCTTT
cdr3_aa: CASSDVLGTAEAFF

clone_size: few
v_call: TRBV4-1
j_call: TRBJ2-4
d_call: .
cdr3_nt: TGCGCCAGCAGCCAAGCAGGCCGGGGGATTCAGTACTTC
cdr3_aa: CASSQAGRGIQYF

clone_size: few
v_call: TRBV24-1
j_call: TRBJ1-5
d_call: .
cdr3_nt: TGTGCCACCAGTGATTTAACCAATGGGCCCCAGCATTTT
cdr3_aa: CATSDLTNGPQHF

clone_size: .
v_call: TRBV21-1
j_call: TRBJ2-7
d_call: .
cdr3_nt: TGTGCCAGCAGCAAAGAGAGATTAGACGGATCCTACGAGCAGTACTTC
cdr3_aa: CASSKERLDGSYEQYF

clone_size: .
v_call: TRBV11-3
j_call: TRBJ2-1
d_call: TRBD2
cdr3_nt: TGTGCCAGCAGCGCGACTAGCTCAAGCTCCTACAATGAGCAGTTCTTC
cdr3_aa: CASSATSSSSYNEQFF

clone_size: many
v_call: TRBV20-1
j_call: TRBJ2-7
d_call: .
cdr3_nt: TGCAGTGCCTCTGGGGCAGGGTCCCACGAGCAGTACTTC
cdr3_aa: CSASGAGSHEQYF

clone_size: .
v_call: TRBV4-1
j_call: TRBJ1-3
d_call: .
cdr3_nt: TGCGCCAGCAGCCAACCAACGCAGGGGAGAAGAAACACCATATATTTT
cdr3_aa: CASSQPTQGRRNTIYF

clone_size: few
v_call: TRBV4-2
j_call: TRBJ2-3
d_call: .
cdr3_nt: TGTGCCAGCAGCCAAGGCGGGTTTAGGGATACGCAGTATTTT
cdr3_aa: CASSQGGFRDTQYF